Each of the 6 T cell receptor beta chains below was sequenced from the same sample in a study of persistence of HIV-infected CD4 T cells. This was the immunoSEQ version 4 assay in survey mode. The method was immunoSEQ multiplex PCR; TCRdb's version includes in-frame clones alone and lacks a portion of them. Here the sample spans about 28,000 clones, roughly 78% being singletons. No cognate antigen is known for these TCRs. The stimulus was lysate of CMV-infected fibroblasts, 8.5 to 10 ug/mL. Sorted nonresponding memory CD4+ T cells were CD40L-negative, CD69-negative, CD45RO-high. The sample in question was CD4+ T cells sorted from PBMCs after approximately 19-hour stimulation, obtained from a patient who received antiretroviral therapy. These receptors were collected from an adult woman with HIV who was CMV-seropositive.

The chain joins TRBV5-1 to TRBJ2-6; the D gene is possibly TRBD1 (6 bases). Germline CDR1 is SGHRS and CDR2 is YFSETQ. Between the trimmed V and J ends, which lost 2 bases and 3 bases, there was a span of 12 bases. The CDR3 length is 16 residues. The CDR3 is CASSFSGAYGANVLTF. The CDR3 DNA sequence: TGCGCCAGCAGCTTTTCAGGGGCGTATGGGGCCAACGTCCTGACTTTC.

The chain combines TRBV30 with TRBJ2-3, with TRBD2 as a possible D gene (6 bases). CDR3 size: 12 residues. Trimming removed 5 bases from V and 6 bases from J, with 12 bases in between. Germline V gene lookup returns CDR1 GTSNPN and CDR2 SVGIG (reference sequence). The CDR3 nucleotides read TGTGCCTGGGGGGAGGCCCCCGATACGCAGTATTTT. As protein: CAWGEAPDTQYF.

For the CDR3, the DNA is TGTGCCAGCTCACCATATACAGGGAACACCGGGGAGCTGTTTTTT. This translates into CASSPYTGNTGELFF. The chain has TRBV18 and TRBJ2-2, with D perhaps matching TRBD1 (5 bases). This CDR3 is built from 15 residues. V was clipped by 2 bases and J by 1 base, with 8 bases between them. The germline gives CDR1 KGHSH, CDR2 LQKENI.

The chain has TRBV2 and TRBJ2-1; 8 nucleotides align to TRBD2. CDR3 length equals 14 residues. The germline gives CDR1 SNHLY, CDR2 FYNNEI. The ends lost 7 bases at V and 4 bases at J; junction bases unmatched: 6. The CDR3 reads CASKERGGYNEQFF. The CDR3 DNA sequence: TGTGCCAGCAAGGAACGGGGGGGATACAATGAGCAGTTCTTC.

J is TRBJ2-7 and V is TRBV9; D is unclear. The CDR3 loop spans 14 amino acids. The germline V gene encodes CDR1 SGDLS and CDR2 YYNGEE. Between the trimmed V and J ends, which lost 1 base and 2 bases, there was a span of 10 bases. The CDR3 region is CASSVRWEPYEQYF. CDR3 DNA sequence: TGTGCCAGCAGCGTACGATGGGAACCCTACGAGCAGTACTTC. The full variable domain, in which reference TRBV9 and TRBJ2-7 provide the parts outside the CDR3, is DSGVTQTPKHLITATGQRVTLRCSPRSGDLSVYWYQQSLDQGLQFLIQYYNGEERAKGNILERFSAQQFPDLHSELNLSSLELGDSALYFCASSVRWEPYEQYFGPGTRLTVT.

The chain links TRBV7-8 to TRBJ1-1; D is uncertain. CDR1 SGHVS and CDR2 FQNEAQ come from the germline V gene. The CDR3 sequence is 20 residues long. Trimming left V 5 bases short and J 3 bases short, with 31 bases between. The CDR3 spells CASSRLRREAAGFLDTEAFF. For the CDR3, the DNA is TGTGCCAGCAGCCGACTCAGGAGGGAGGCGGCTGGATTTCTCGACACTGAAGCTTTCTTT.